Listed here are 12 T cell receptor beta chains from one sample, sequenced in a study of blood T cell repertoires in COVID-19. The protocol was immunoSEQ multiplex PCR, while the TCRdb copy is restricted to in-frame clones and leaves out a portion. This sample has roughly 100,000 clones, with approximately 80% found just once. Material: peripheral blood. The receptors stem from an older woman with acute or convalescent COVID-19.

This clone came up a few times. The chain combines TRBV19 with TRBJ2-1; 8 bases map to TRBD1. Trimming at V came to 3 bases and at J to 7 bases, leaving 8 bases not matched to a gene. In germline, CDR1 is LNHDA, CDR2 SQIVND (reference sequence). The CDR3 length is 15 residues. CDR3 sequence (DNA): TGTGCCAGTAGTATCGGACAGGGTATCGGGAATGAGCAGTTCTTC. Translation gives CASSIGQGIGNEQFF. The full variable domain, completed using reference TRBV19 and TRBJ2-1, is DGGITQSPKYLFRKEGQNVTLSCEQNLNHDAMYWYRQDPGQGLRLIYYSQIVNDFQKGDIAEGYSVSREKKESFPLTVTSAQKNPTAFYLCASSIGQGIGNEQFFGPGTRLTVL.

The J gene is TRBJ2-3, the V gene TRBV7-9; 13 bases are shared with TRBD2. The CDR3 extends over 16 amino acids. The ends lost 5 bases at V and 6 bases at J; junction bases unmatched: 8. Germline CDR1 reads SEHNR; CDR2 reads FQNEAQ (reference sequence). DNA of the CDR3: TGTGCCAGCAGCCACGGACTAGCGGGAGTTGCGGATACGCAGTATTTT. Translated, it gives CASSHGLAGVADTQYF.

The chain links TRBV28 to TRBJ2-3; possible D gene TRBD1, 6 bases. The ends were cut back, 3 bases at V and 6 bases at J, with 13 bases in the middle. Germline V gives CDR1 MDHEN, CDR2 SYDVKM. This CDR3 is 14 amino acids long. CDR3 DNA: TGTGCCAGCAGTTTGGTGCAGGGGCTGGATACGCAGTATTTT. It is translated as CASSLVQGLDTQYF.

The chain is built from TRBV7-8 and TRBJ2-3; TRBD2 matches at 13 bases. The CDR3 covers 16 residues. V was pared by 5 bases and J by 6 bases, with 8 bases of the junction left unmatched. CDR1 is SGHVS and CDR2 is FQNEAQ in the germline V gene. CDR3: CASSVSGLAGVDTQYF. The CDR3 nucleotides read TGTGCCAGCAGCGTCAGCGGACTAGCGGGGGTGGATACGCAGTATTTT.

This sequence joins TRBV11-2 and TRBJ1-2; tentative D call: TRBD1 (6 bases). The CDR3 is 14 residues long. Germline CDR1 SGHAT, CDR2 FQNNGV. The V end lost 1 base, the J end lost 8 bases, and 14 bases lay between the germline ends. The CDR3 nucleotides are TGTGCCAGCAGCTTAGTGGGCGGGGGCCAAGGCTACACCTTC. Translated, it gives CASSLVGGGQGYTF.

V is TRBV6-5 and J is TRBJ1-1; TRBD1 agrees at 7 bases. Germline CDR1 and CDR2: MNHEY and SVGAGI. The V and J ends lost 8 bases and 0 bases, in that order; junction bases with no gene match: 6. The CDR3 length is 14 residues. CDR3: CASLNRGMNTEAFF. CDR3 bases: TGTGCCAGCTTAAACAGGGGAATGAACACTGAAGCTTTCTTT.

V usage is TRBV6-5 and J usage is TRBJ2-6, with a tentative D call TRBD1 (5 bases). The germline CDR1 and CDR2 sequences are MNHEY and SVGAGI. Deletions cut 5 bases from V and 2 bases from J, with 10 bases between. This CDR3 is built from 15 residues. The DNA of the CDR3 is TGTGCCAGCAGTCCTGGGGCAGCTGGGGCCAACGTCCTGACTTTC. This translates into CASSPGAAGANVLTF.

The chain employs TRBV5-1 and TRBJ1-1, with TRBD1 matching over 9 bases. With 5 bases clipped from V and 1 base from J, the junction kept 6 bases outside the gene matches. The germline V gene encodes CDR1 SGHRS and CDR2 YFSETQ. The CDR3 covers 15 residues. CDR3 sequence: CASSSDRGANTEAFF. CDR3 DNA: TGCGCCAGCAGTTCCGACAGGGGGGCGAACACTGAAGCTTTCTTT.

The V and J genes are TRBV7-9 and TRBJ1-4; D gene ambiguous. Trimming stripped 5 bases from V and 7 bases from J, with 17 bases between. Germline assignment: CDR1 SEHNR and CDR2 FQNEAQ (reference sequence). The CDR3 is made up of 15 amino acids. CDR3 in amino acids: CASSQEGTRGEKLFF. The CDR3 DNA reads as TGTGCCAGCAGCCAAGAGGGCACCCGCGGTGAAAAACTGTTTTTT.

This clone was observed once. The chain links TRBV6-6 to TRBJ1-1, with TRBD1 matching over 7 bases. CDR1 and CDR2 from the germline V gene are MNHNY and SVGAGI (reference sequence). The V segment lost 6 bases and the J segment 5 bases; nucleotides outside the gene matches: 6. The CDR3 is 13 amino acids. The CDR3 sequence is CASSRTGETEAFF. DNA of the CDR3: TGTGCCAGCAGCCGAACAGGGGAGACTGAAGCTTTCTTT.

The V call is TRBV6-2 or TRBV6-3, the J call TRBJ2-7, with D uncertain. The V gene lost 4 bases and the J gene lost 3 bases, with 4 bases spanning the gap. The CDR3 length is 11 residues. Looked up from germline, CDR1 is MNHEY and CDR2 is SVGEGT. DNA for the CDR3: TGTGCCAGCAGTTTCTACTACGAGCAGTACTTC. Residues: CASSFYYEQYF.

The CDR3 spells CASSLRLGAEYEQYF. The CDR3 DNA reads TGCGCCAGCAGCCTTCGGCTGGGGGCGGAATACGAGCAGTACTTC. This sequence joins TRBV5-1 and TRBJ2-7, with D perhaps matching TRBD1 (6 bases). V was cut by 4 bases and J by 4 bases, with 18 bases left in between. The CDR3 has 15 residues. CDR1 is SGHRS and CDR2 is YFSETQ in the germline V gene.